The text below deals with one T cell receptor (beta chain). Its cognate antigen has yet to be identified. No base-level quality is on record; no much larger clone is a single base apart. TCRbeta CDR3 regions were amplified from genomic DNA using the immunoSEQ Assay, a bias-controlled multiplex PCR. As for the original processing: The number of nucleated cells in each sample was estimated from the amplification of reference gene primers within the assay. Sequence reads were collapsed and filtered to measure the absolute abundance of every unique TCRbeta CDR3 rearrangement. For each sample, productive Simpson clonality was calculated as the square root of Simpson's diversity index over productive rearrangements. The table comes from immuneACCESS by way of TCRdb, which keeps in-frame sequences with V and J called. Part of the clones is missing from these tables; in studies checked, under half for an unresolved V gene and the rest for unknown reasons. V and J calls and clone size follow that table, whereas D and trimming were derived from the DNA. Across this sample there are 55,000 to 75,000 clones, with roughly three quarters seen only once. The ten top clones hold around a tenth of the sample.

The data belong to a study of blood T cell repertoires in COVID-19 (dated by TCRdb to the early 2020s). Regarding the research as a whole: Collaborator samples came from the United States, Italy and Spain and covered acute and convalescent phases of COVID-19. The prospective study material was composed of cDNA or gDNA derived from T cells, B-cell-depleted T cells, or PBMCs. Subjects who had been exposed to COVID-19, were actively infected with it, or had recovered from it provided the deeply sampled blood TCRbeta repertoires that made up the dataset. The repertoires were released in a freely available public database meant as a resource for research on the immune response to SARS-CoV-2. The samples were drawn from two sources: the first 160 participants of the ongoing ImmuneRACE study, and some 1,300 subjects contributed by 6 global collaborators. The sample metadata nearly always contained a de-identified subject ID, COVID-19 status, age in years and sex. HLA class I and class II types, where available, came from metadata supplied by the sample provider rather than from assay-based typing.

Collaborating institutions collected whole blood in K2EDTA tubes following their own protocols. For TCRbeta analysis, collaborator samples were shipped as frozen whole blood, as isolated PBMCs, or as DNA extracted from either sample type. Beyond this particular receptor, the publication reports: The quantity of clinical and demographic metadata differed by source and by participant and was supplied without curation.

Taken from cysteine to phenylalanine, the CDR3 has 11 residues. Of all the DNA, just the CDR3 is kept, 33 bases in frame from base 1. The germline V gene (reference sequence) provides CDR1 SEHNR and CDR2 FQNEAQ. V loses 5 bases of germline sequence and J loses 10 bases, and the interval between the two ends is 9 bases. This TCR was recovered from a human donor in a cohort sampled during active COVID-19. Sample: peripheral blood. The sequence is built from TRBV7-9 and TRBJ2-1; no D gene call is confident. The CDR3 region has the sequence CASSANWEQFF. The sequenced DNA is TGTGCCAGCAGCGCTAACTGGGAGCAGTTCTTC.